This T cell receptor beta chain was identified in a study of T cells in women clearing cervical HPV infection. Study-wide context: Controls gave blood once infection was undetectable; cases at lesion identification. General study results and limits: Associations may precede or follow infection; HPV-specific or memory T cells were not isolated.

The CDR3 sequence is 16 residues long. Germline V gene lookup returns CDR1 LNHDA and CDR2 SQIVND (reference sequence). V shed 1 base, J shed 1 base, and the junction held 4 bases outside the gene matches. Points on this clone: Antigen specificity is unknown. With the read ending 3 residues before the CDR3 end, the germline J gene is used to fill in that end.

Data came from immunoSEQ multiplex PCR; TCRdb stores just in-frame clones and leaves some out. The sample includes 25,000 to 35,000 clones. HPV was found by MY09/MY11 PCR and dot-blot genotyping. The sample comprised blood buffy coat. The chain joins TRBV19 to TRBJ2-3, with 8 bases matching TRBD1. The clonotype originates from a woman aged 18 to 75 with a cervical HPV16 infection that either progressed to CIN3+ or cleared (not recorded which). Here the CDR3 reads CASSIVRGQGTDTQYF. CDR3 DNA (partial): TGTGCCAGTAGTATAGTCAGGGGGCAAGGCACAGATACG.